This T cell receptor (beta chain) was found in a study of T cells expressing NK-cell markers. Study information: The study drew TCR beta repertoires from sorted CD3+CD56+NKG2C+, CD3+CD56+NKG2C- and CD3+CD56-NKG2C+ T cells. Study-level points and caveats: Topping the CD3+CD56-NKG2C+ fraction as well were these clonotypes, in a few donors.

TCRdb re-called the 5' RACE reads and gives one entry per CDR3 protein, without DNA. The sample spans almost 450,000 distinct CDR3 sequences; the ten largest clones claim under 7.5%. The CDR3 contains 15 residues. The germline V gene encodes CDR1 SGHVS and CDR2 FNYEAQ. As for this clonotype: Its antigen is currently unknown.

This TCR derives from a woman aged 18-70 years in good health. The specimen sequenced was blood T cells: a sorted CD56 or NKG2C T cell subset, CD4+ or CD8+ T cells, or bulk PBMC T cells (not recorded which). V usage is TRBV7-6 and J usage is TRBJ2-3. The CDR3 loop reads CASSLGPVHTDTQYF.